The entry below gives a single TCR beta chain sequence along with its context. Its antigen is unidentified. The sample originates from a study of T cell responses to AZD1222 COVID-19 vaccine. Overall study findings and caveats: Most donors were white British and more were female, and clonal diversity was possibly underestimated. Only six or seven AZD1222 recipients tested seropositive at baseline. When two AZD1222 doses had been given, Spike-specific TCR breadth and depth rose.

TCRdb's copy holds only in-frame clones and misses some; the assay was immunoSEQ multiplex PCR. The sample includes about 120,000 clones, approximately 91% of them seen just once. The CDR3 has 15 amino acids. Trimming stripped 0 bases from V and 0 bases from J, with 5 bases between. In germline, CDR1 is LNHNV, CDR2 YYDKDF (reference sequence). The chain carries TRBV15 and TRBJ2-2; D not certain. The sample was peripheral blood, taken on day 0 of AZD1222 vaccination. The TCR originated in an adult in good health. The CDR3 spells CATSRDRTNTGELFF. For the CDR3, the DNA is TGTGCCACCAGCAGAGATAGGACGAACACCGGGGAGCTGTTTTTT.